The rows below give T cell receptor beta chains drawn from one sample of a study of human T cells and chemical hapten exposure. TCRdb used MiXCR to reprocess the RACE reads, holding one entry per CDR3 protein. The sample carries tens of thousands of distinct CDR3 sequences, 10% recorded once. Sequenced here: whole blood, sampled in connection with sensitization to the hapten diphenylcyclopropenone (DPC). Receptors were obtained from a man aged 50-60 years with alopecia areata. Some clones in this sample may be carry-over from other donors' samples. Both conserved end residues are part of each CDR3. D genes are given only for firm matches. Some rows have no size entry. The others give once, few or many, or a class for an expanded clone.

v_call	d_call	clone_size	j_call	cdr3_aa	cdr3_nt
TRBV7-2	-	medium-sized	TRBJ2-2	CASSFRQGDGELFF	TGTGCCAGCAGCTTTCGTCAAGGGGACGGGGAGCTGTTTTTT
TRBV20-1	TRBD1	many	TRBJ2-7	CSGVTPGQGVTEQYF	TGCAGTGGAGTAACGCCGGGACAGGGTGTAACCGAGCAGTACTTC
TRBV27	-	many	TRBJ2-1	CASRITLGDRSGDEQFF	TGTGCCAGCAGAATCACACTCGGGGACCGTAGCGGTGATGAGCAGTTCTTC
TRBV2	-	few	TRBJ2-3	CASSVTGFTDTQYF	TGTGCCAGCAGTGTCACAGGCTTCACAGATACGCAGTATTTT
TRBV19	-	-	TRBJ1-5	CAPTLVGNQPQHF	TGTGCCCCTACCTTGGTGGGGAATCAGCCCCAGCATTTT
TRBV11-2	-	many	TRBJ1-2	CASSLDRAHGYTF	TGTGCCAGCAGCTTAGACAGGGCTCATGGCTACACCTTC
TRBV28	TRBD2	medium-sized	TRBJ2-2	CASSVTSASGELFF	TGTGCCAGCAGTGTGACTAGCGCCTCCGGGGAGCTGTTTTTT
TRBV7-9	-	few	TRBJ2-2	CAPTPTGELFF	TGTGCCCCAACACCCACCGGGGAGCTGTTTTTT
TRBV7-2	-	many	TRBJ2-2	CASSLGRLGTGELFF	TGTGCCAGCAGCTTAGGGCGCTTGGGAACCGGGGAGCTGTTTTTT
TRBV7-3	TRBD1	many	TRBJ2-1	CASSLTGGQANHNNEQFF	TGTGCCAGCAGCTTAACGGGGGGACAGGCTAACCACAACAATGAGCAGTTCTTC
TRBV29-1	-	few	TRBJ1-2	CSVYDSYGYTF	TGTAGCGTTTACGACAGCTATGGCTACACCTTC
TRBV4-1	TRBD1	few	TRBJ1-2	CASTTDRASNYGYTF	TGCGCCAGCACCACAGACAGGGCATCGAACTATGGCTACACCTTC
TRBV12-3/TRBV12-4	-	-	TRBJ1-1	CASSSDLREAFF	TGTGCCAGCAGTTCGGACTTGAGGGAAGCTTTCTTT
TRBV11-2	TRBD1	many	TRBJ2-3	CASSFRTGMIGNTQYF	TGTGCCAGCAGCTTCCGGACAGGGATGATAGGAAATACGCAGTATTTT
TRBV12-3/TRBV12-4	-	many	TRBJ1-1	CASSLKRNTEAFF	TGTGCCAGCAGTTTAAAGAGGAACACTGAAGCTTTCTTT
TRBV20-1	-	few	TRBJ1-4	CSARDGANEKLFF	TGCAGTGCTAGAGATGGGGCTAATGAAAAACTGTTTTTT
TRBV7-3	-	many	TRBJ1-1	CASSLSSQETEAFF	TGTGCCAGCAGCTTAAGCTCCCAGGAGACTGAAGCTTTCTTT
TRBV6-2/TRBV6-3	-	many	TRBJ1-2	CASSYSGGYGYGYTF	TGTGCCAGCAGTTACTCCGGCGGTTACGGCTATGGCTACACCTTC
TRBV7-2	-	many	TRBJ2-3	CASSPDSLGTDTQYF	TGTGCCAGCAGCCCGGACTCCCTGGGAACAGATACGCAGTATTTT
TRBV10-2	-	many	TRBJ1-6	CASSESVNSPLHF	TGCGCCAGCAGTGAGTCGGTAAATTCACCCCTCCACTTT
TRBV7-6	-	many	TRBJ2-2	CASSLDRFRELFF	TGTGCCAGCAGCTTAGACCGCTTCCGGGAGCTGTTTTTT
TRBV5-5	TRBD1	many	TRBJ1-4	CASSLDGTDNEKLFF	TGTGCCAGCAGCTTGGACGGGACAGACAATGAAAAACTGTTTTTT
TRBV19	-	many	TRBJ1-5	CASSILFGGQERNQPQHF	TGTGCCAGTAGTATTCTTTTCGGGGGGCAGGAAAGGAATCAGCCCCAGCATTTT
TRBV7-2	-	many	TRBJ2-7	CASTSSYEQYF	TGTGCCAGCACCTCCAGCTACGAGCAGTACTTC
TRBV12-3/TRBV12-4	TRBD2	-	TRBJ2-1	CASSLKGWSGSSYEQFF	TGTGCCAGCAGTTTAAAAGGGTGGAGCGGGAGTAGTTACGAGCAGTTCTTC
TRBV29-1	TRBD1	-	TRBJ2-7	CSVRQGAAYEQYF	TGCAGCGTTAGACAGGGCGCCGCTTACGAGCAGTACTTC
TRBV9	-	once	TRBJ2-5	CASSGKAIETQYF	TGTGCCAGCAGCGGAAAGGCGATAGAGACCCAGTACTTC
TRBV5-1	-	many	TRBJ2-7	CASSLASDLYEQYF	TGCGCCAGCAGCTTGGCCAGTGACCTCTACGAGCAGTACTTC
TRBV28	-	many	TRBJ2-7	CASSFTSDGSYEQYF	TGTGCCAGCAGTTTCACTTCGGACGGCTCCTACGAGCAGTACTTC
TRBV7-2	TRBD2	-	TRBJ2-7	CASSPGLVLEQYF	TGTGCCAGCAGCCCGGGACTAGTCCTCGAGCAGTACTTC
TRBV7-9	TRBD1	many	TRBJ1-1	CASSLRDSSMGKEAFF	TGTGCCAGCAGCCTCCGGGACAGCTCCATGGGTAAAGAAGCTTTCTTT
TRBV12-3/TRBV12-4	-	many	TRBJ1-6	CASSAGGNSPLHF	TGTGCCAGCAGTGCAGGTGGTAATTCACCCCTCCACTTT
TRBV12-3/TRBV12-4	-	few	TRBJ2-3	CASSSRGTQYF	TGTGCCAGCAGTTCACGGGGTACGCAGTATTTT
TRBV2	TRBD2	-	TRBJ2-5	CASRQKAGVGQETQYF	TGTGCCAGCCGTCAAAAAGCGGGAGTAGGGCAAGAGACCCAGTACTTC
TRBV6-5	-	once	TRBJ2-3	CASSYSKDSGDTQYF	TGTGCCAGCAGTTACTCGAAGGATAGCGGAGATACGCAGTATTTT
TRBV2	TRBD1	many	TRBJ2-5	CASSVQGVLQETQYF	TGTGCCAGCAGTGTTCAGGGGGTTTTGCAAGAGACCCAGTACTTC
TRBV20-1	-	many	TRBJ1-1	CSARQGLDLPEAFF	TGCAGTGCTAGACAGGGACTGGATCTGCCTGAAGCTTTCTTT
TRBV28	TRBD2	-	TRBJ2-1	CASRLSGRANEQFF	TGTGCCAGCAGACTTAGCGGGAGGGCCAATGAGCAGTTCTTC